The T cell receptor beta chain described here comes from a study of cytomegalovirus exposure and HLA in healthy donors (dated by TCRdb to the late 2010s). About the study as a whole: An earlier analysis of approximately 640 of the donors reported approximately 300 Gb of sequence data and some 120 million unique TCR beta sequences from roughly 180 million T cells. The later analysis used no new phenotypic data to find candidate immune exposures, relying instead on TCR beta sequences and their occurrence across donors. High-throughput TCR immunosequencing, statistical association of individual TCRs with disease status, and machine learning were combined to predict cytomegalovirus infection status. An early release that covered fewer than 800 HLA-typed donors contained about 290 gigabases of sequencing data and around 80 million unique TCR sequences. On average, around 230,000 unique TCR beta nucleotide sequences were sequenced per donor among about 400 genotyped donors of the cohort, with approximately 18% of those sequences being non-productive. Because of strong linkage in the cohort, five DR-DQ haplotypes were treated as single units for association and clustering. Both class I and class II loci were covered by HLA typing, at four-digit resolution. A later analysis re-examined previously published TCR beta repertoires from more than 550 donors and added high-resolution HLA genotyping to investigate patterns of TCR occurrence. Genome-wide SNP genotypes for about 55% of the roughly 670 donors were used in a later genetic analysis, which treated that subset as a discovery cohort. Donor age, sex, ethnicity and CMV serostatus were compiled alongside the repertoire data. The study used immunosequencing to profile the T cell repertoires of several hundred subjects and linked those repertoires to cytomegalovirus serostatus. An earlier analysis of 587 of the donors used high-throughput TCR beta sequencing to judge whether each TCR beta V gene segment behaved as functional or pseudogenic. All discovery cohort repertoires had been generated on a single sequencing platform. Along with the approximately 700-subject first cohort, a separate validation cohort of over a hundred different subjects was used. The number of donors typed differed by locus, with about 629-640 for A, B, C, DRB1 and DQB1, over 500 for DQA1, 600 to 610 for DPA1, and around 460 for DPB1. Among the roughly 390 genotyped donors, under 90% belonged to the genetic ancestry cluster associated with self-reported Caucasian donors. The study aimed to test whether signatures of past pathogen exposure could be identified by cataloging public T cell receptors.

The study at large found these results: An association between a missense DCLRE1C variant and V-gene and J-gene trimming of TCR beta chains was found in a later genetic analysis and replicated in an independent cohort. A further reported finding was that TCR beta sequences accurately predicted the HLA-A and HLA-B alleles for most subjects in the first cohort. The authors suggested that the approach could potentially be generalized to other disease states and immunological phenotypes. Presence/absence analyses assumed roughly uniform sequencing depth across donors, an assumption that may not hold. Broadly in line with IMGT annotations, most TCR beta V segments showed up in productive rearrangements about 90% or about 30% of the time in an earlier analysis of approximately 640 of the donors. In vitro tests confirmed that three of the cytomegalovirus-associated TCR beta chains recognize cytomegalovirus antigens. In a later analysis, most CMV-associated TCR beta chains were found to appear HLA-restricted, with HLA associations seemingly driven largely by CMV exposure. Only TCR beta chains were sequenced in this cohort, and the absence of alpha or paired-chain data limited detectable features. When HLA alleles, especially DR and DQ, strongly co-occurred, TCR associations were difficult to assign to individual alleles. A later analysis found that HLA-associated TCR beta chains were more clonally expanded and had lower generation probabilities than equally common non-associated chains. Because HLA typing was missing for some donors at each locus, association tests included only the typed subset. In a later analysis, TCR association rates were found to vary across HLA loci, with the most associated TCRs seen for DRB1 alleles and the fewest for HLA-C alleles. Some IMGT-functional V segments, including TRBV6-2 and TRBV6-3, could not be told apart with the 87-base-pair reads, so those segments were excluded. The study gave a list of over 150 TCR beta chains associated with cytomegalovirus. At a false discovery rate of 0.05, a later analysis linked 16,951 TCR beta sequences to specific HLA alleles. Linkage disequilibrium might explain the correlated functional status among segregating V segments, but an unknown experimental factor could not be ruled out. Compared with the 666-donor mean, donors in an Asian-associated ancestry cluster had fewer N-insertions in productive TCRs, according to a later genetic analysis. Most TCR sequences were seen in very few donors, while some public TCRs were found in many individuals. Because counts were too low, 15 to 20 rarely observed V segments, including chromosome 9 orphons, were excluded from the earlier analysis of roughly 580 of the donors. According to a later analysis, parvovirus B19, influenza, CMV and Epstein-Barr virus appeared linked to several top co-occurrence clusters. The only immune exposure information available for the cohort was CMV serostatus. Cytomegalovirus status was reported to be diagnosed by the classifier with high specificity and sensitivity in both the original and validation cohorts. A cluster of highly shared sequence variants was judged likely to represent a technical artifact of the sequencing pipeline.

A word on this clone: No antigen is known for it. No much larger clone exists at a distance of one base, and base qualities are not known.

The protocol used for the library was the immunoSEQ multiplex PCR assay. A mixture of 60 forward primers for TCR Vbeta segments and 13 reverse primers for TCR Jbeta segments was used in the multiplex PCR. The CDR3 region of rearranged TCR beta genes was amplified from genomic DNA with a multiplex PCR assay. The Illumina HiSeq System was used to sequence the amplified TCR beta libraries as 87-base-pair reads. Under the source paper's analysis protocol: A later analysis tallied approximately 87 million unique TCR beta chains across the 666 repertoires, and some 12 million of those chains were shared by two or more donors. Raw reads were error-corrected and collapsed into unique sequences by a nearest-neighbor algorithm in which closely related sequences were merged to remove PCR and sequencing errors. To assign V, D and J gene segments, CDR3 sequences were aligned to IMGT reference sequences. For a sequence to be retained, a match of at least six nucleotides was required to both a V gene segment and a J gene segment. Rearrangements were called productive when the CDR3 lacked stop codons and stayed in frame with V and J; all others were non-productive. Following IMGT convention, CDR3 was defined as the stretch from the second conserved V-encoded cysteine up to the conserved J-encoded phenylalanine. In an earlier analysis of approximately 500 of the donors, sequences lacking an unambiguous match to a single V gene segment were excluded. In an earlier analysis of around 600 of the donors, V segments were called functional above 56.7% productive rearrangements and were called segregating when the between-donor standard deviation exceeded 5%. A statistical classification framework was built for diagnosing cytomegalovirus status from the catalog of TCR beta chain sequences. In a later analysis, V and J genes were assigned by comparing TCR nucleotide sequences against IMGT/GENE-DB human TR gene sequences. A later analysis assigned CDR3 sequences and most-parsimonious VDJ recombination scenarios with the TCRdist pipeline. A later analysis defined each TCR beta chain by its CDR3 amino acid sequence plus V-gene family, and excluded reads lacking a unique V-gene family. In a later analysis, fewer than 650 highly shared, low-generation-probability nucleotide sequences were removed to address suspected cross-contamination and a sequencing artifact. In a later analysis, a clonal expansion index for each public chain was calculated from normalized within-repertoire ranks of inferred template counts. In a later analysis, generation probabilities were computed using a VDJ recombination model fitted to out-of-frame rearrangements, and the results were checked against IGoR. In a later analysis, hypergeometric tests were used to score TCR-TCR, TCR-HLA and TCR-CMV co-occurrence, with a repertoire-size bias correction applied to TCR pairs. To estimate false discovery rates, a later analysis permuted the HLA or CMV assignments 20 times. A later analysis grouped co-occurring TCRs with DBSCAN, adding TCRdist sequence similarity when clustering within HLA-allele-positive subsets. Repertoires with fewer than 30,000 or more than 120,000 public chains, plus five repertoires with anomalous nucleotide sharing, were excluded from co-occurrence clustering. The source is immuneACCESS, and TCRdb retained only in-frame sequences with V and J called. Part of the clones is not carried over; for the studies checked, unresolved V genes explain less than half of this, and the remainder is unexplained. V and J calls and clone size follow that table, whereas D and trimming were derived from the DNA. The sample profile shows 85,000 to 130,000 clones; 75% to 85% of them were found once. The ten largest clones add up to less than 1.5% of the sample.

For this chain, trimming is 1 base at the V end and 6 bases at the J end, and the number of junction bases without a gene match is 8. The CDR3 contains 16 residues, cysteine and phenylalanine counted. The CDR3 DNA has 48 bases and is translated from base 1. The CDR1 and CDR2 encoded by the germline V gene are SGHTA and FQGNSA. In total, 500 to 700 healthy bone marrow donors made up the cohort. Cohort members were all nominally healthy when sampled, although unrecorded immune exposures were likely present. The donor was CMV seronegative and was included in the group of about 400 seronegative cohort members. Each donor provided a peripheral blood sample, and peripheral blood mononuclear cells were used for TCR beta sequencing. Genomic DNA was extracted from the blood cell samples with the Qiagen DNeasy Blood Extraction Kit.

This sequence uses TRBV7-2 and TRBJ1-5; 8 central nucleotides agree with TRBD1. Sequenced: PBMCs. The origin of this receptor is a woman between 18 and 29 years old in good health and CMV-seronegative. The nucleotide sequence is TGTGCCAGCAGCTTAGGACAGGGGCACCGGGGTCAGCCCCAGCATTTT. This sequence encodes CASSLGQGHRGQPQHF.